This is a list of T cell receptor beta chains from one sample in a study of T-cell reconstitution after alpha-beta-depleted transplantation in children. In TCRdb, the PCR reads were re-called with MiXCR into one record per CDR3 protein. The sample has about 590,000 distinct CDR3 sequences; 10% to 15% are singletons. Sequencing was performed on PBMCs, mostly from graft donor cells, taken 360 days after TCRalphabeta/CD19-depleted stem cell transplant. The receptors derive from a male patient aged 5 to 17 who had a stem cell transplant for acute myeloid leukemia, so the T cells may come from the graft donor. Both conserved end residues are trimmed from each CDR3. D genes are given only for firm matches.

d_call	v_call	j_call	cdr3_aa
-	TRBV12-3/TRBV12-4	TRBJ2-3	ASEPPAREDTQY
-	TRBV28	TRBJ2-1	ASSPRFYIYNEQF
TRBD1	TRBV7-9	TRBJ1-5	ASSKASGTGVNQPQH
-	TRBV28	TRBJ2-1	ASTSKGGGSYNEQF
TRBD2	TRBV10-2	TRBJ2-1	ASSLADEQF
-	TRBV27	TRBJ1-2	ASSLGLNYGYT
-	TRBV6-5	TRBJ2-7	ASSFSEVGLLYEQY
-	TRBV25-1	TRBJ1-1	ASSEWTVEAVVGTEAF
TRBD2	TRBV9	TRBJ2-1	ASSVNFGEGPTISSGPYNEQF
TRBD2	TRBV9	TRBJ2-1	ASSVGTSGNNEQF
-	TRBV7-2	TRBJ2-2	ASSLEGRNTGELF
-	TRBV7-9	TRBJ2-1	ASSLGRTTHNEQF
TRBD2	TRBV7-9	TRBJ2-1	ASSLGAASGGHNEQF
-	TRBV3-1	TRBJ2-1	ASSQEGVDEQF
-	TRBV5-1	TRBJ2-3	ASRLLAEPTDTQY
-	TRBV20-1	TRBJ1-6	SANGIRYSPLH
-	TRBV18	TRBJ2-3	ASSPQGLGTDTQY
TRBD1	TRBV27	TRBJ2-1	ASSFDRENHNEQF
-	TRBV29-1	TRBJ2-1	SVVKERAHYNEQF
TRBD1	TRBV4-3	TRBJ2-7	ASSQTLGQGAYEQY
TRBD2	TRBV12-3/TRBV12-4	TRBJ2-7	ASSETSGPYEQY
-	TRBV4-1	TRBJ2-2	ASSHPASRTGELF
-	TRBV6-5	TRBJ2-3	ASSDDVDTQY
TRBD2	TRBV28	TRBJ2-1	ASSPGTSGRRLDEQF
-	TRBV7-9	TRBJ1-4	ASSSGMDPFNEKLF
-	TRBV30	TRBJ2-7	AWSVSRVGYEQY
-	TRBV7-2	TRBJ2-3	ASSLVRGQTDTQY
-	TRBV18	TRBJ2-1	ASSPKRDSYNEQF
-	TRBV5-6	TRBJ2-3	ASSLGGLSDTQY
TRBD2	TRBV29-1	TRBJ2-5	SGLAGVGTETQY
TRBD2	TRBV7-3	TRBJ2-3	ASSLSKAGATDTQY
-	TRBV10-3	TRBJ2-1	AISGVNLQSEQF
-	TRBV5-1	TRBJ2-7	ASSNPGGPYEQY
TRBD2	TRBV20-1	TRBJ2-7	SARLPAGAYEQY
TRBD1	TRBV6-5	TRBJ2-1	ASSYSGQGYNEQF
-	TRBV29-1	TRBJ2-7	SVSLAPRDEQY
-	TRBV5-1	TRBJ2-7	ASSVGEGLTRYEQY
-	TRBV28	TRBJ2-7	ASRPQGAYEQY
-	TRBV7-9	TRBJ1-2	ASSLAAGLKVYGYT
-	TRBV19	TRBJ1-2	ASSITRGTLYGYT
TRBD1	TRBV12-3/TRBV12-4	TRBJ2-7	ASKEGTGLSYEQY
-	TRBV9	TRBJ2-5	ASSVAQGGQETQY
-	TRBV28	TRBJ2-7	ASSYAPPGDFAKQY
TRBD2	TRBV29-1	TRBJ2-1	SVEDSLAGVPYSNEQF
TRBD2	TRBV6-2/TRBV6-3	TRBJ2-7	ASRRLAGLQQY
-	TRBV20-1	TRBJ1-6	SGRYGAYNSPLH
TRBD2	TRBV29-1	TRBJ2-3	TSTSGSYPRDTQY
TRBD2	TRBV28	TRBJ2-7	ASRYGGRTGEQY
-	TRBV28	TRBJ2-4	ASSFEGPQNIQY
-	TRBV6-2/TRBV6-3	TRBJ2-2	ASRTYTGELF
TRBD1	TRBV13	TRBJ2-7	ASSLGPRGRRDSYEQY